A single sample gave rise to the 15 T cell receptor beta chains below, sequenced in a study of T cell clonality in common variable immunodeficiency. Using immunoSEQ multiplex PCR, the repertoire was profiled, and TCRdb retains in-frame clones only, with some absent. This sample has tens of thousands of clones and no singletons, with 10% to 15% in the ten largest. Sequencing input: peripheral blood mononuclear cells. These receptor sequences come from a person between 18 and 75 years old in good health.

Details on this clone: The sequenced fragment ends 3 residues before the CDR3 boundary, so the rest is inferred from the germline J gene. This chain links TRBV5-1 with TRBJ1-6, with 8 bases lining up with TRBD1. Per the germline V gene, CDR1 is SGHRS and CDR2 is YFSETQ. This CDR3 spans 16 amino acids. Losses at the gene ends were 0 bases for V and 8 bases for J; bases not matched to a gene: 7. CDR3 DNA, as far as it was read: TGCGCCAGCAGCTTGGCCCCAGGGGGCGGCGATTCACCC. This gives the protein CASSLAPGGGDSP. The entire CDR3 is CASSLAPGGGDSPLHF.

This clone was counted ten times or more. Sequencing ends 3 residues short of the CDR3 end; the germline J gene provides the rest. This chain uses TRBV6-1 with TRBJ2-7, with D tentatively TRBD1 (5 bases). The CDR3 is 14 residues long. Germline V gene lookup returns CDR1 MNHNS and CDR2 SASEGT. The ends were cut back, 2 bases at V and 0 bases at J, with 8 bases in the middle. The CDR3 sequence is CASSEQGNSYEQYF. CDR3 DNA (partial): TGTGCCAGCAGTGAACAGGGTAACTCCTACGAG.

This clone was recorded many times. The read terminates 3 residues ahead of where the CDR3 ends, so the germline J gene completes it. The chain employs TRBV14 and TRBJ1-5, with TRBD1 matching over 7 bases. V lost 0 bases and J lost 7; bases outside the gene matches: 3. Germline CDR1 is SGHDN and CDR2 is FVKESK. The CDR3 is 14 amino acids. The CDR3 region is CASSQEGGGQPQHF. The CDR3 DNA, read in part, is TGTGCCAGCAGCCAAGAGGGAGGGGGCCAGCCC. The variable domain in full, with the rest retrieved from reference TRBV14 and TRBJ1-5, is EAGVTQFPSHSVIEKGQTVTLRCDPISGHDNLYWYRRVMGKEIKFLLHFVKESKQDESGMPNNRFLAERTGGTYSTLKVQPAELEDSGVYFCASSQEGGGQPQHFGDGTRLSIL.

This clone has ten or more counts. The read halts 3 residues ahead of the CDR3 end, with the missing end drawn from the germline J gene. The rearrangement joins TRBV6-2 or TRBV6-3 to TRBJ2-1, with TRBD2 matching 7 bases. Germline V gene data show CDR1 as MNHEY and CDR2 as SVGEGT. The CDR3 totals 15 residues. V lost 8 bases and J lost 6; bases outside the gene matches: 13. The sequenced part of the CDR3 DNA is TGTGCCAGCTGCCCCGGGACTACCCTATTCAATGAG. Its protein product is CASCPGTTLFNE. The CDR3 in full is CASCPGTTLFNEQFF.

There are many counts of this clone. The read ends 3 residues early relative to the CDR3; the germline J gene fills the gap. This chain joins TRBV7-3 and TRBJ1-2; D unclear. This CDR3 region has 14 residues. CDR1 and CDR2 from the germline V gene are SGHTA and FQGTGA. V lost 5 bases and J 4 bases, leaving 14 bases between the germline ends. CDR3 bases read: TGTGCCAGCAGCCAAAGCGCCACCTCCTATGGC. This translates into CASSQSATSYG. Given in full, the CDR3 is CASSQSATSYGYTF.

This clone was detected ten times or more. With the read ending 3 residues before the CDR3 end, the germline J gene is used to fill in that end. This chain links TRBV7-1 with TRBJ2-5; 10 bases are a match to TRBD1. TRBV7-1 is known as an ORF, though its function is uncertain. CDR3 length equals 21 residues. V gave up 3 bases and J gave up 0 bases; unmatched junction bases: 19. The covered CDR3 bases are TGTGCCAGCAGCTCCGGGGTTTGGGACAGGGGACCCACTCTCAACCAAGAGACC. It specifies CASSSGVWDRGPTLNQET. The CDR3 reads in full as CASSSGVWDRGPTLNQETQYF.

There are many counts of this clone. The CDR3 extends 3 residues past the end of the read, so its final part is completed from the germline J gene. The genes are TRBV20-1 and TRBJ1-6; 7 bases align to TRBD1. This CDR3 comprises 18 residues. The ends lost 4 bases at V and 7 bases at J; junction bases unmatched: 19. Germline V gives CDR1 DFQATT, CDR2 SNEGSKA (reference sequence). The part of the CDR3 DNA that was read is TGCAGTGCTACAGAGGGGTTCGGAAAGGTACAGGGGAATTCACCC. Its translation is CSATEGFGKVQGNSP. The full CDR3 sequence reads CSATEGFGKVQGNSPLHF.

This clone was picked up a small number of times. The read ends 3 residues shy of where the CDR3 ends; the end is completed using the germline J gene. The chain carries TRBV29-1 and TRBJ2-3, with D tentatively TRBD1 (5 bases). CDR1 and CDR2 (germline): SQVTM, ANQGSEA. The CDR3 length is 12 residues. CDR3 protein: CSSMAGQETQYF. The part of the CDR3 DNA that was read is TGCAGCTCCATGGCAGGGCAAGAGACG.

This clone was observed at least ten times. The sequenced fragment ends 3 residues before the CDR3 boundary, so the rest is inferred from the germline J gene. The V gene is TRBV19, the J gene TRBJ2-7, with 8 bases fitting TRBD1. V lost 7 bases, J lost 2 bases, and 4 bases stayed unmatched. There are 13 residues in the CDR3. Per the germline V gene, CDR1 is LNHDA and CDR2 is SQIVND (reference sequence). The CDR3 DNA, read in part, is TGTGCCAGTAAGGACAGGGACACCTACGAG. As protein: CASKDRDTYE. The CDR3 as a whole reads CASKDRDTYEQYF.

This clone was observed a few times. With the read ending 3 residues before the CDR3 end, the germline J gene is used to fill in that end. V usage is TRBV7-6 and J usage is TRBJ2-7; 8 bases fit TRBD1. Germline values: CDR1 SGHVS, CDR2 FNYEAQ. V shed 4 bases and J 0 bases; nucleotides not matched to a gene: 5. This CDR3 has 15 residues. CDR3 amino acids: CASSSDRGRSYEQYF. The sequenced CDR3 bases are TGTGCCAGCAGCTCCGACAGGGGTCGCTCCTACGAG.

This clone showed up just a few times. The read gets to within 3 residues of the CDR3 end, and the germline J gene fills in the rest. The chain uses TRBV18 and TRBJ2-5; D might be TRBD1 (5 bases). Germline CDR1 reads KGHSH; CDR2 reads LQKENI. This CDR3 comprises 15 residues. The ends were cut back, 6 bases at V and 2 bases at J, with 16 bases in the middle. This CDR3 reads CASSGKDIRQETQYF. CDR3 bases read: TGTGCCAGCTCCGGAAAGGACATACGACAAGAGACC. Filled out from reference TRBV18 and TRBJ2-5, the complete variable domain reads NAGVMQNPRHLVRRRGQEARLRCSPMKGHSHVYWYRQLPEEGLKFMVYLQKENIIDESGMPKERFSAEFPKEGPSILRIQQVVRGDSAAYFCASSGKDIRQETQYFGPGTRLLVL.

This clone showed up many times. Coverage ceases 3 residues before the CDR3 finishes, and the germline J gene fills in the end. V and J are TRBV19 and TRBJ1-1, with a possible D match to TRBD1 (5 bases). Germline values: CDR1 LNHDA, CDR2 SQIVND (reference sequence). Trimming took 0 bases from V and 3 from J, leaving 11 bases between them. CDR3 length: 15 residues. CDR3: CASSIDRRRDTEAFF. The sequenced part of the CDR3 DNA is TGTGCCAGTAGTATAGACAGACGCAGGGACACTGAA.

This clone was picked up many times. The read terminates 3 residues ahead of where the CDR3 ends, so the germline J gene completes it. The chain has TRBV7-9 and TRBJ2-3; D gene unclear. Germline CDR1 and CDR2: SEHNR and FQNEAQ (reference sequence). V shed 3 bases and J shed 2 bases, with 3 bases lying between them. The CDR3 extends over 12 amino acids. CDR3 DNA (partial): TGTGCCAGCAGCTTCTTCACAGATACG. Protein product: CASSFFTDT. The full CDR3 protein reads CASSFFTDTQYF.

This clone was counted many times. The read terminates 3 residues before the CDR3 end, so the remaining end is supplied by the germline J gene. V gene TRBV7-2 combines with J gene TRBJ1-1; 11 nucleotides align to TRBD1. This CDR3 has 15 residues. The germline V gene encodes CDR1 SGHTA and CDR2 FQGNSA. V lost 3 bases to trimming and J lost 7 bases; unmatched junction nucleotides: 7. CDR3 in amino acids: CASSLTKGTGGEAFF. The covered CDR3 bases are TGTGCCAGCAGCTTGACAAAAGGGACAGGGGGTGAA. Full variable domain (missing parts from reference TRBV7-2 and TRBJ1-1): GAGVSQSPSNKVTEKGKDVELRCDPISGHTALYWYRQSLGQGLEFLIYFQGNSAPDKSGLPSDRFSAERTGGSVSTLTIQRTQQEDSAVYLCASSLTKGTGGEAFFGQGTRLTVV.

In regard to this clone: The read halts 3 residues ahead of the CDR3 end, with the missing end drawn from the germline J gene. The chain combines TRBV20-1 with TRBJ2-1, with 9 bases identical to TRBD2. CDR1 and CDR2 from the germline V gene are DFQATT and SNEGSKA (reference sequence). This CDR3 region has 12 residues. The ends lost 8 bases at V and 6 bases at J; junction bases unmatched: 5. The CDR3 sequence: CSPTSGSNEQFF. The covered CDR3 bases are TGCAGTCCGACTAGCGGCAGCAATGAG.